A selection of T cell receptor beta chains follows, all from one sample in a study of shared clonotypes between healthy human individuals. Profiled with immunoSEQ multiplex PCR; TCRdb holds only in-frame clones, not every one. The table has millions of clones, 85% to 95% seen once; the top ten hold 1.5% to 2%. The sequenced sample was naive CD8+ T cells from PBMCs. All receptors derive from a man younger than 35 in good health. Some clones in this sample may be carry-over from other donors' samples. Both conserved end residues are part of each CDR3. Each record gives: clone size, D gene, CDR3 length, J gene, V gene, CDR3 DNA, CDR3 protein. A D gene is named only where the DNA matches it firmly. Size tells how often a clone was seen (once, few, many) or the class of an expanded clone, and some rows leave it out.

NA | NA | 17 | TRBJ2-3 | TRBV15 | TGTGCCACCAGCAGAGATCGTTTGGCTTTGGTTATAGATACGCAGTATTTT | CATSRDRLALVIDTQYF
NA | TRBD1 | 16 | TRBJ2-1 | TRBV5-1 | TGCGCCAGCAGCCTCACAGGGGGCGATTTTTACAATGAGCAGTTCTTC | CASSLTGGDFYNEQFF
NA | NA | 13 | TRBJ2-2 | TRBV6-5 | TGTGCCAGCCGCGTCAGTATAGTCGGGGAGCTGTTTTTT | CASRVSIVGELFF
NA | NA | 12 | TRBJ2-7 | TRBV4-1 | TGCGCCAGCAGCCAAGGCCCGGGCGAGCAGTACTTC | CASSQGPGEQYF
NA | TRBD1 | 15 | TRBJ2-7 | TRBV4-3 | TGCGCCAGCAGCCAAAACCGGGACAGAAGCTACGAGCAGTACTTC | CASSQNRDRSYEQYF
NA | TRBD2 | 14 | TRBJ2-2 | TRBV5-1 | TGCGCCAGCAGCTTGGGACTAGCCACCGGGGAGCTGTTTTTT | CASSLGLATGELFF
NA | NA | 15 | TRBJ2-7 | TRBV7-9 | TGTGCCAGCAGCTTACTGGGGGGCTCGCTATCCGAGCAGTACTTC | CASSLLGGSLSEQYF
NA | TRBD1 | 16 | TRBJ1-5 | TRBV28 | TGTGCCAGCAGTTTAAGAGACAGGGATAGCAATCAGCCCCAGCATTTT | CASSLRDRDSNQPQHF
NA | NA | 17 | TRBJ1-2 | TRBV11-2 | TGTGCCAGCAGCTCTCCGACCCCACTCATCGAGTCCTATGGCTACACCTTC | CASSSPTPLIESYGYTF
NA | NA | 14 | TRBJ1-1 | TRBV28 | TGTGCCAGCAGTCTGCCAGTTACTTTCACTGAAGCTTTCTTT | CASSLPVTFTEAFF
NA | NA | 13 | TRBJ2-7 | TRBV27 | TGTGCCAGCAGAACCGATCCCGGGAACGAGCAGTACTTC | CASRTDPGNEQYF
NA | TRBD2 | 15 | TRBJ2-1 | TRBV27 | TGTGCCAGCAGTCACGGGACTAGCGGGAGGAATGAGCAGTTCTTC | CASSHGTSGRNEQFF
NA | NA | 12 | TRBJ2-7 | TRBV7-8 | TGTGCCAGCAGCCGGGATTTTTACGAGCAGTACTTC | CASSRDFYEQYF
NA | NA | 12 | TRBJ1-1 | TRBV5-1 | TGCGCCAGCAGCTTGGAAGGGATCGGAACTTTCTTT | CASSLEGIGTFF
NA | NA | 16 | TRBJ1-2 | TRBV28 | TGTGCCAGCAGTTTACAGGACAACCCGTACAACTATGGCTACACCTTC | CASSLQDNPYNYGYTF
NA | NA | 11 | TRBJ2-7 | TRBV5-1 | TGCGCCAGCAGGGCAGGGTACGAGCAGTACTTC | CASRAGYEQYF
NA | TRBD1 | 13 | TRBJ2-4 | TRBV27 | TGTGCCAGCAGTTCCAGGACAGGGAACATTCAGTACTTC | CASSSRTGNIQYF
NA | NA | 17 | TRBJ1-1 | TRBV28 | TGTGCCAGCAGTTTCTCTCCCCAGGGAGGGGGTGGCACTGAAGCTTTCTTT | CASSFSPQGGGGTEAFF
NA | NA | 14 | TRBJ1-5 | TRBV27 | TGTGCCAGCAAGGTGTGGGGGAGCAATCAGCCCCAGCATTTT | CASKVWGSNQPQHF
once | NA | 15 | TRBJ1-2 | TRBV7-9 | TGTGCCAGCAGCTCCCCTTTAACCCTCGGCTATGGCTACACCTTC | CASSSPLTLGYGYTF